This is a list of T cell receptor beta chains from one sample in a study of cytomegalovirus exposure and HLA in healthy donors. Libraries were prepared by immunoSEQ multiplex PCR; TCRdb keeps only in-frame clonotypes and omits some of them. In the table there are approximately 130,000 clones, about 82% of which are singletons. Specimen: PBMCs. These TCRs come from a female donor in good health and CMV-seropositive. Both conserved end residues are part of each CDR3. Fields, in order: CDR3 protein, V gene.

CDR3aa: CASSPRQGRYNEQFF
v_gene: TRBV18

CDR3aa: CASTLRDSNTDTQYF
v_gene: TRBV11-1

CDR3aa: CASVRVGNTGELFF
v_gene: TRBV2

CDR3aa: CASSSPTGQDEQFF
v_gene: TRBV28

CDR3aa: CASSLGLAGYEQYF
v_gene: TRBV19

CDR3aa: CASSLSNNEKLFF
v_gene: TRBV5-1

CDR3aa: CASSAGTSGRNEQFF
v_gene: TRBV2

CDR3aa: CASRAQGARNTEAFF
v_gene: TRBV11-2

CDR3aa: CAGSLTGSEETQYF
v_gene: TRBV11-3

CDR3aa: CAWSVAMLSGETQYF
v_gene: TRBV30

CDR3aa: CASSKNSGVSGANVLTF
v_gene: TRBV7-8

CDR3aa: CASSRDRVQTQYF
v_gene: TRBV5-1

CDR3aa: CASKPNYEQFF
v_gene: TRBV27

CDR3aa: CASSEAGGPYEQYF
v_gene: TRBV19

CDR3aa: CASFPQPGQISSYNEQFF
v_gene: TRBV5-4

CDR3aa: CASQRGTREETQYF
v_gene: TRBV6-6

CDR3aa: CASSPGTGATYEQYF
v_gene: TRBV6-1

CDR3aa: CASSDRGSSGNTIYF
v_gene: TRBV5-5

CDR3aa: CASSSLTIPSTDTQYF
v_gene: TRBV5-1

CDR3aa: CASSPGFANEKLFF
v_gene: TRBV9

CDR3aa: CAWSRTSSTDTQYF
v_gene: TRBV30

CDR3aa: CASSSARGYTF
v_gene: TRBV6-5

CDR3aa: CATSSGANSPLHF
v_gene: TRBV15

CDR3aa: CASSPSMAEVTGEQFF
v_gene: TRBV18

CDR3aa: CASMDRGGPYEQYF
v_gene: TRBV2

CDR3aa: CASSRSGTVYGYTF
v_gene: TRBV7-8

CDR3aa: CASSRQTGSYEQYF
v_gene: TRBV6-6

CDR3aa: CASSLREPNEQFF
v_gene: TRBV10-2

CDR3aa: CASNGVPMRNTEAFF
v_gene: TRBV19

CDR3aa: CASSPTGTQEKLFF
v_gene: TRBV5-4

CDR3aa: CASSLRGQGPGEAFF
v_gene: TRBV7-9

CDR3aa: CASSLTGGAGEQYF
v_gene: TRBV2

CDR3aa: CASRSSGDRVF
v_gene: TRBV6-6

CDR3aa: CASSERTSGNTGELFF
v_gene: TRBV6-1

CDR3aa: CASSVEGDSYEQYF
v_gene: TRBV9

CDR3aa: CASSFFRDRGGQETQYF
v_gene: TRBV5-4

CDR3aa: CASSIAGSLPQYF
v_gene: TRBV11-2

CDR3aa: CASSEAGGGGYTF
v_gene: TRBV2

CDR3aa: CASSTGLAGWSYEQYF
v_gene: TRBV11-1

CDR3aa: CASSFEEGGYNEQFF
v_gene: TRBV28

CDR3aa: CASSPRPPRETEAFF
v_gene: TRBV11-1

CDR3aa: CASSQAGTSIYEQYF
v_gene: TRBV4-1

CDR3aa: CASSEMRTSGGLDTQYF
v_gene: TRBV2

CDR3aa: CASRSGHRGAEAFF
v_gene: TRBV6-5

CDR3aa: CASSLIQGGGELFF
v_gene: TRBV7-9

CDR3aa: CASSFRQGESYEQYF
v_gene: TRBV5-4

CDR3aa: CASRRGLAGGQEQYF
v_gene: TRBV2

CDR3aa: CASSSTGTSYGYTF
v_gene: TRBV5-1

CDR3aa: CASSAAGQGYEQYF
v_gene: TRBV13